This T cell receptor beta chain was sequenced in a study of cytomegalovirus exposure and HLA in healthy donors. 60 Vbeta and 13 Jbeta primers were used in PCR. Assay used: immunoSEQ multiplex PCR; TCRdb lists only in-frame clones, some missing. Of 200,000 to 250,000 clones listed, about four fifths are singletons. Material: PBMCs. This clonotype was sampled from a man aged 25-40 years in good health and CMV-seronegative.

As DNA, the CDR3 is TGCGCCAGCAGCTTGGACGGAGGATACAATGAGCAGTTCTTC. Translating it yields CASSLDGGYNEQFF. This chain links TRBV5-1 with TRBJ2-1; D might be TRBD2 (5 bases). Germline V gene sequence: CDR1 SGHRS, CDR2 YFSETQ. V gave up 0 bases and J gave up 4 bases, with 8 bases separating them. This CDR3 contains 14 residues. Looking up the rest from reference TRBV5-1 and TRBJ2-1 gives the full variable domain: KAGVTQTPRYLIKTRGQQVTLSCSPISGHRSVSWYQQTPGQGLQFLFEYFSETQRNKGNFPGRFSGRQFSNSRSEMNVSTLELGDSALYLCASSLDGGYNEQFFGPGTRLTVL.